This T cell receptor (beta chain) derives from a study of blood T cell repertoires in COVID-19. Across the whole study: COVID-19 samples, acute and convalescent, were from the United States, Italy and Spain.

In its sample, this clone was seen once. Germline loops: CDR1 SEHNR, CDR2 FQNEAQ (reference sequence). V gave up 5 bases and J gave up 5 bases, with 18 bases separating them. This CDR3 has 15 residues. Two negative PCRs, clearance, or symptom resolution had been documented for recovered Cohort 3 donors. The table came from immunoSEQ multiplex PCR; TCRdb's copy has only in-frame clones and leaves some out. The table records about 330,000 clones, 80% to 90% of them present only once. This receptor was obtained from a woman aged 25-40 years who had recovered from COVID-19. The gene calls are TRBV7-9 and TRBJ1-2, with D possibly matching TRBD1 (5 bases). Sequencing was carried out using PBMCs or T cells enriched from blood (not recorded which). The CDR3 loop is CASSRSEDGGYGYTF. The CDR3 nucleotides are TGTGCCAGCAGCCGGTCCGAGGACGGGGGATATGGCTACACCTTC. Looking up the rest from reference TRBV7-9 and TRBJ1-2 gives the full variable domain: DTGVSQNPRHKITKRGQNVTFRCDPISEHNRLYWYRQTLGQGPEFLTYFQNEAQLEKSRLLSDRFSAERPKGSFSTLEIQRTEQGDSAMYLCASSRSEDGGYGYTFGSGTRLTVV.